What follows describes a single T cell receptor (beta chain). These data come from a study of blood T cell repertoires in COVID-19. J was trimmed by 8 bases and V by 5 bases; bases with no gene match: 4. Germline assignment: CDR1 SGHAT and CDR2 FQNNGV. The CDR3 totals 13 residues. This table comes from immunoSEQ multiplex PCR, and its TCRdb copy is limited to in-frame clones, with some not included. The table lists 140,000 to 150,000 clones, 70% to 90% of them singletons. This TCR derives from a human donor with acute or convalescent COVID-19. The donor label of this sample is uncertain. The sequencing sample was made of peripheral blood. The rearrangement uses TRBV11-2 and TRBJ2-1; TRBD2 matches 9 bases. The CDR3 spells CASSHGLAHEQFF. DNA for the CDR3: TGTGCCAGCAGCCACGGACTAGCGCATGAGCAGTTCTTC. Together with reference TRBV11-2 and TRBJ2-1, the CDR3 gives the full variable domain: EAGVAQSPRYKIIEKRQSVAFWCNPISGHATLYWYQQILGQGPKLLIQFQNNGVVDDSQLPKDRFSAERLKGVDSTLKIQPAKLEDSAVYLCASSHGLAHEQFFGPGTRLTVL.